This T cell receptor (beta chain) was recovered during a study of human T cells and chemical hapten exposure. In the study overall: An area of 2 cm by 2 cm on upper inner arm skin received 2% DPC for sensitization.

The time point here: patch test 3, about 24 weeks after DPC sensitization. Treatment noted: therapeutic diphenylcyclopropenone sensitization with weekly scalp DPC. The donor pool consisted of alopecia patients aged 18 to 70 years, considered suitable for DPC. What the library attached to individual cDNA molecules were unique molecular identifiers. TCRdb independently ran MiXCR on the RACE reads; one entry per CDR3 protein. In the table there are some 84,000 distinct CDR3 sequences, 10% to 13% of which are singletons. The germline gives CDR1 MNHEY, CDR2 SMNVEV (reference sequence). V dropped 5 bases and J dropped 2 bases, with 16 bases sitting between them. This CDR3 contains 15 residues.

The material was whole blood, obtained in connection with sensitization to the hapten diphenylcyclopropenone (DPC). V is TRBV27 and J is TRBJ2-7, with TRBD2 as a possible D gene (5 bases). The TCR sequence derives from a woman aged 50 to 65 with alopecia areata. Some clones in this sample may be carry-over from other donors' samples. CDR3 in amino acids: CASSHGRRRPYEQYF. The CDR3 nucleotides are TGTGCCAGCAGTCATGGACGGAGGAGGCCCTACGAGCAGTACTTC.